The clone carrying this T cell receptor beta chain was detected once. The target antigen is unknown. The entry originates in a study of shared clonotypes between healthy human individuals. Findings of the study overall: Only blood was sampled, and tissue TCR repertoires likely differ from blood ones.

Trimming left V 0 bases short and J 4 bases short, with 10 bases between. Germline CDR1 reads SNHLY; CDR2 reads FYNNEI. The CDR3 consists of 14 residues. Repertoires were generated with immunoSEQ multiplex PCR, while TCRdb's copy carries only in-frame clones and drops some. The repertoire holds 1.5 million to 2.5 million clones, about 95% seen once, with roughly 1.2% in the top ten. Naive CD8 cells were CD45RO-negative, positively selected for CCR7, excluding terminally differentiated effector memory CD45RA+ cells. Donors comprised healthy HIV-negative adults lacking recent acute infections or vaccinations.

The sequence came from a man aged 18 to 35 in good health. The V call is TRBV2, the J call TRBJ2-7, with D unresolved. The source material was naive CD8+ T cells sorted from blood. The CDR3 loop is CASSEATEPYEQYF. For the CDR3, the DNA is TGTGCCAGCAGTGAAGCAACAGAGCCATACGAGCAGTACTTC.